This entry features one T cell receptor (beta chain) sequence. The method was immunoSEQ multiplex PCR; TCRdb's version includes in-frame clones alone and lacks a portion of them. Of tens of thousands of clones in the sample, 85% were seen once. This entry is derived from a study of OX40 agonist ivuxolimab in advanced cancers. The ends lost 3 bases at V and 6 bases at J; junction bases unmatched: 4. Looked up from germline, CDR1 is SGHDT and CDR2 is YYEEEE. This CDR3 contains 14 residues. The sequence came from an adult with an advanced solid tumor such as melanoma, head and neck, liver or kidney cancer. The material was CD4+ or CD8+ T cells sorted from blood, obtained in a trial of the OX40 agonist ivuxolimab. V gene TRBV5-6 combines with J gene TRBJ2-7; 12 bases are a match to TRBD2. CDR3 protein: CASSSGLAGTEQYF. Here the CDR3 DNA reads TGTGCCAGCAGCTCCGGACTAGCGGGAACCGAGCAGTACTTC.